Each of the 26 T cell receptor beta chains below was sequenced from the same sample in a study of T cells in Graves' hyperthyroidism and ophthalmopathy. Amplification of TCR beta CDR3 regions was performed using RNA transcripts as template. First-round RT-PCR of the TCR CDR3 relied on the HTBI primer set. TCRdb ran MiXCR on the multiplex PCR reads and lists one entry per CDR3 protein. The table records roughly 250,000 distinct CDR3 sequences, about a sixth of them present only once. Sequencing used blood. All receptors come from a woman aged 18-29 years with Graves' ophthalmopathy.

This clonotype was counted at least ten times. J is TRBJ2-7 and V is TRBV7-8, with D perhaps matching TRBD1 (7 bases). Germline lookup yields CDR1 SGHVS and CDR2 FQNEAQ. V dropped 1 base and J dropped 2 bases, with 12 bases sitting between them. The length of the CDR3 is 15 residues. The CDR3 here is CASSLGQGGPYEQYF. The CDR3 region has the DNA TGTGCCAGCAGCTTAGGGCAGGGGGGTCCCTACGAGCAGTACTTC. The full variable domain, rest sourced from reference TRBV7-8 and TRBJ2-7, is GAGVSQSPRYKVAKRGQDVALRCDPISGHVSLFWYQQALGQGPEFLTYFQNEAQLDKSGLPSDRFFAERPEGSVSTLKIQRTQQEDSAVYLCASSLGQGGPYEQYFGPGTRLTVT.

Ten or more counts support this clonotype. CDR3 sequence: CSVGQTYEQYF. CDR3 nucleotides: TGCAGCGTTGGACAGACCTACGAGCAGTACTTC. The genes are TRBV29-1 and TRBJ2-7; D possibly corresponds to TRBD1 (5 bases). V was clipped by 4 bases and J by 2 bases, with 6 bases between them. Germline V gene lookup returns CDR1 SQVTM and CDR2 ANQGSEA. The CDR3 has 11 residues.

V is TRBV20-1 and J is TRBJ2-5, with 14 nucleotides matching TRBD2. CDR1 and CDR2 (germline): DFQATT, SNEGSKA (reference sequence). The CDR3 is 15 amino acids. Trimming removed 5 bases from V and 1 base from J; junction bases left unmatched: 3. The CDR3 is CSAGLAGGSQETQYF. CDR3 DNA sequence: TGCAGTGCTGGACTAGCGGGAGGTTCCCAAGAGACCCAGTACTTC.

Ten or more counts support this clonotype. The chain joins TRBV28 to TRBJ1-5; D is unresolved. This CDR3 is built from 15 residues. Germline V gives CDR1 MDHEN, CDR2 SYDVKM. Trimming left V 6 bases short and J 0 bases short, with 12 bases between. The CDR3 sequence is CASSPRHRSNQPQHF. The DNA for the CDR3 is TGTGCCAGCAGCCCCAGACACCGTAGCAATCAGCCCCAGCATTTT.

This clonotype was observed at least ten times. The V and J genes are TRBV28 and TRBJ2-7; 7 bases line up with TRBD2. Germline V gene lookup returns CDR1 MDHEN and CDR2 SYDVKM. The trim removed 8 bases at V and 6 bases at J, leaving 13 bases unmatched. The length of the CDR3 is 14 residues. As DNA, the CDR3 is TGTGCCAGCTTACCTGGCGGGAGCTCCAGCGAGCAGTACTTC. Translated: CASLPGGSSSEQYF.

There are many counts of this clonotype. V and J are TRBV5-1 and TRBJ1-1, with a weak D call TRBD1 (5 bases). Per the germline V gene, CDR1 is SGHRS and CDR2 is YFSETQ. The CDR3 extends over 11 amino acids. The germline V and J ends were trimmed by 4 bases and 11 bases, with 12 bases remaining between them. CDR3 sequence reads: CASSGLGGAFF. In DNA form, the CDR3 reads TGCGCCAGCAGCGGACTCGGGGGGGCTTTCTTT.

This clonotype was seen ten or more times. This chain links TRBV28 with TRBJ1-5, with TRBD1 matching 10 bases. The junction had 3 bases not matched to a gene; V was cut back by 5 bases and J by 5 bases. The germline V gene encodes CDR1 MDHEN and CDR2 SYDVKM. The CDR3 is made up of 14 amino acids. The CDR3, as DNA: TGTGCCAGCAGTGACAGGGGGCTCGATCAGCCCCAGCATTTT. Protein product: CASSDRGLDQPQHF.

This clonotype was picked up many times. The rearrangement joins TRBV2 to TRBJ2-1, with 7 nucleotides matching TRBD2. CDR3 length: 15 residues. Germline V lookup: CDR1 SNHLY, CDR2 FYNNEI. V lost 3 bases and J lost 0; bases outside the gene matches: 2. CDR3 bases: TGTGCCAGCAGTGAGGCTAGCGGCTCCTACAATGAGCAGTTCTTC. This translates into CASSEASGSYNEQFF.

This clonotype was recorded at least ten times. The chain links TRBV30 to TRBJ1-2, with D possibly matching TRBD1 (5 bases). Between the trimmed V and J ends, which lost 4 bases and 2 bases, there was a span of 14 bases. The CDR3 has 14 residues. Germline V lookup: CDR1 GTSNPN, CDR2 SVGIG (reference sequence). The CDR3 reads CAWITPGLNYGYTF. As DNA, the CDR3 is TGTGCCTGGATTACCCCAGGGTTAAACTATGGCTACACCTTC.

The V call is TRBV5-8, the J call TRBJ2-1; 8 nucleotides agree with TRBD1. The CDR3 spans 14 residues. V was pared by 7 bases and J by 3 bases, with 6 bases of the junction left unmatched. Germline V gene sequence: CDR1 SGHTS, CDR2 YDEGEE. CDR3 sequence (DNA): TGTGCCAGCTCTGATGGGACAGGCTACAATGAGCAGTTCTTC. This sequence encodes CASSDGTGYNEQFF.

This clonotype was counted ten times or more. The chain links TRBV20-1 to TRBJ2-1, with 14 bases matching TRBD2. The junction had 1 base not matched to a gene; V was cut back by 0 bases and J by 6 bases. The CDR3 runs to 15 residues. Per the germline V gene, CDR1 is DFQATT and CDR2 is SNEGSKA (reference sequence). CDR3 in amino acids: CSAREGTSGGNEQFF. DNA for the CDR3: TGCAGTGCTAGAGAAGGGACTAGCGGGGGCAATGAGCAGTTCTTC.

This chain joins TRBV5-1 and TRBJ2-3; TRBD2 matches 9 bases. Germline values: CDR1 SGHRS, CDR2 YFSETQ. The V segment lost 3 bases and the J segment 1 base; nucleotides outside the gene matches: 3. The CDR3 loop spans 15 amino acids. The CDR3: CASSSRLAGTDTQYF. The CDR3, as DNA: TGCGCCAGCAGCTCACGACTAGCGGGCACAGATACGCAGTATTTT.

This clonotype was seen only a few times. The chain couples TRBV4-1 to TRBJ2-3; no definite D call. Trimming pared 1 base from V and 2 bases from J, leaving 7 bases between. The V gene's germline CDR1 is MGHRA and CDR2 YSYEKL. CDR3 length: 14 amino acids. In DNA form, the CDR3 reads TGCGCCAGCAGCCAAGTAAGGGCCACAGATACGCAGTATTTT. Translation gives CASSQVRATDTQYF.

This clonotype was seen ten or more times. The chain uses TRBV29-1 and TRBJ2-1; D gene unclear. The CDR3 contains 14 residues. The ends were cut back, 0 bases at V and 8 bases at J, with 14 bases in the middle. Germline values: CDR1 SQVTM, CDR2 ANQGSEA. This chain's CDR3 is CSVEDRLLRDEQFF. For the CDR3, the DNA is TGCAGCGTTGAAGATCGGTTACTGCGCGATGAGCAGTTCTTC.

This clonotype was seen only a few times. The chain is built from TRBV5-1 and TRBJ2-5; no definite D call. The CDR3 length is 14 residues. Trimming cost V 1 base and J 5 bases, with 12 bases left between them. In germline, CDR1 is SGHRS, CDR2 YFSETQ. DNA of the CDR3: TGCGCCAGCAGCTTGTCACTGGCCCAGGAGACCCAGTACTTC. It yields the protein CASSLSLAQETQYF.

This clonotype was found a few times. As DNA, the CDR3 is TGCAGTGCTAGACCGCGGGACAGGGGTGTGTCACCCCTCCACTTT. This sequence encodes CSARPRDRGVSPLHF. The V call is TRBV20-1, the J call TRBJ1-6; 10 bases are a match to TRBD1. The V segment lost 2 bases and the J segment 10 bases; nucleotides outside the gene matches: 8. CDR1 is DFQATT, CDR2 SNEGSKA, per germline (reference sequence). This CDR3 contains 15 residues.

This clonotype was seen many times. V and J are TRBV20-1 and TRBJ1-2, with D possibly TRBD1 on 6 matching bases. The CDR3 spans 16 residues. Germline V gives CDR1 DFQATT, CDR2 SNEGSKA (reference sequence). V shed 3 bases and J shed 6 bases, with 23 bases lying between them. CDR3 in DNA: TGCAGTGCTAGTAGTGGCAGGGGAGGAAAAAGGGATGGCTACACCTTC. Protein: CSASSGRGGKRDGYTF.

This chain uses TRBV28 with TRBJ2-1, with 13 bases that match TRBD2. CDR1 and CDR2 (germline): MDHEN, SYDVKM. The CDR3 sequence is 19 residues long. The trim removed 7 bases at V and 2 bases at J, leaving 14 bases unmatched. The CDR3 here is CASNPTVRTSGGPYNEQFF. CDR3 nucleotide sequence: TGTGCCAGCAACCCAACGGTGAGGACTAGCGGGGGACCCTACAATGAGCAGTTCTTC.

This clonotype was observed many times. This chain joins TRBV28 and TRBJ2-7; weak D call: TRBD1 (5 bases). This CDR3 has 13 amino acids. The germline CDR1 and CDR2 sequences are MDHEN and SYDVKM. V was shortened by 3 bases and J by 9 bases, with 15 bases between the two germline ends. CDR3 coding DNA: TGTGCCAGCAGTTTCGGCTTAGACAGTTTGCAGTACTTC. Amino acid sequence: CASSFGLDSLQYF.

In its sample, this clonotype was seen many times. The V call is TRBV2, the J call TRBJ1-5; D is possibly TRBD1 (6 bases). This CDR3 region has 12 residues. Germline values: CDR1 SNHLY, CDR2 FYNNEI. Trimming took off 7 bases at V and 7 bases at J, with 11 bases between the two ends. The DNA for the CDR3 is TGTGCCAGCAACGGGGGCCCCCAGCCCCAGCATTTT. Translating gives CASNGGPQPQHF.

This clonotype was recorded at least ten times. The V call is TRBV20-1, the J call TRBJ1-2, with a possible D match to TRBD1 (6 bases). This CDR3 has 14 amino acids. CDR1 is DFQATT and CDR2 is SNEGSKA in the germline V gene (reference sequence). With 6 bases removed from V and 2 bases from J, the gap between germline ends came to 16 bases. CDR3 bases: TGCAGTGCGCCACGCCTAACAGGGAACTATGGCTACACCTTC. This gives the protein CSAPRLTGNYGYTF.

This clonotype has at least ten counts. The V and J genes are TRBV7-3 and TRBJ2-1; the D gene is possibly TRBD2 (6 bases). Trimming took off 5 bases at V and 2 bases at J, with 10 bases between the two ends. Per the germline V gene, CDR1 is SGHTA and CDR2 is FQGTGA. This CDR3 spans 14 amino acids. The CDR3 spells CASSPTGAYNEQFF. The CDR3 DNA sequence: TGTGCCAGCAGCCCGACGGGGGCCTACAATGAGCAGTTCTTC.

The table lists this clonotype with many counts. The chain is built from TRBV6-1 and TRBJ1-1, with 8 bases fitting TRBD1. Losses at the gene ends were 5 bases for V and 1 base for J; bases not matched to a gene: 6. CDR3 length: 15 amino acids. The germline V gene encodes CDR1 MNHNS and CDR2 SASEGT. CDR3 amino acids: CASSYNDRGNTEAFF. In DNA form, the CDR3 reads TGTGCCAGCAGTTATAACGACAGGGGGAACACTGAAGCTTTCTTT.

The sample holds many counts of this clonotype. This chain uses TRBV20-1 with TRBJ2-1; TRBD1 aligns across 8 bases. V lost 4 bases and J lost 3; bases outside the gene matches: 8. Germline V gene sequence: CDR1 DFQATT, CDR2 SNEGSKA (reference sequence). The CDR3 extends over 15 amino acids. Here the CDR3 DNA reads TGCAGTGCTAACCATGTGACAGGGGACTACAATGAGCAGTTCTTC. Translation gives CSANHVTGDYNEQFF.

V and J are TRBV29-1 and TRBJ2-1, with 13 nucleotides matching TRBD2. From germline, CDR1 is SQVTM and CDR2 ANQGSEA. The CDR3 sequence is 17 residues long. V trimming: 6 bases; J trimming: 6 bases; junction bases outside the gene matches: 14. As DNA, the CDR3 is TGCAGCGTCTCCTACCCCGGGACTAGCGGGGATAGCAATGAGCAGTTCTTC. Translated, it gives CSVSYPGTSGDSNEQFF.

This clonotype was picked up many times. The CDR3 region is CASSSGTGDRGYTF. CDR3 DNA: TGCGCCAGCAGCTCTGGGACAGGGGATCGTGGCTACACCTTC. The rearrangement joins TRBV5-1 to TRBJ1-2, with 10 bases fitting TRBD1. The V segment lost 3 bases and the J segment 7 bases; nucleotides outside the gene matches: 6. Germline-derived CDR1 and CDR2 are SGHRS and YFSETQ. The CDR3 has 14 amino acids.